The 12 T cell receptor beta chains below were found in one sample sequenced in a study of blood T cell repertoires in COVID-19. Profiling relied on immunoSEQ multiplex PCR, and the TCRdb table lists in-frame clones only, not all of them. The sample contains about 440,000 clones, about 85% of which appear only once. The sample comprised PBMCs or T cells enriched from blood (not recorded which). The receptors were gathered from a woman aged 18-29 years with acute COVID-19.

In its sample, this clone was seen a few times. The V call is TRBV5-4, the J call TRBJ2-1; 8 bases match TRBD2. The CDR3 contains 13 residues. CDR1 and CDR2 (germline): SGHNT, YYREEE (reference sequence). Trimming removed 4 bases from V and 9 bases from J; junction bases left unmatched: 6. This CDR3 is CASSRGLAGEQFF. CDR3 coding DNA: TGTGCCAGCAGCCGTGGACTAGCCGGTGAGCAGTTCTTC.

The V gene is TRBV5-5, the J gene TRBJ2-5; 7 bases are shared with TRBD1. V dropped 4 bases and J dropped 10; count of bases not matched to a gene: 7. The germline V gene has CDR1 SGHKS and CDR2 YYEKEE (reference sequence). This CDR3 region has 12 residues. This CDR3 is CASSQRTGLQYF. The CDR3 DNA sequence: TGTGCCAGCAGCCAGCGGACAGGACTCCAGTACTTC. Filled out from reference TRBV5-5 and TRBJ2-5, the complete variable domain reads DAGVTQSPTHLIKTRGQQVTLRCSPISGHKSVSWYQQVLGQGPQFIFQYYEKEERGRGNFPDRFSARQFPNYSSELNVNALLLGDSALYLCASSQRTGLQYFGPGTRLLVL.

This rearrangement joins TRBV27 to TRBJ2-7, with 7 bases that match TRBD1. Per the germline V gene, CDR1 is MNHEY and CDR2 is SMNVEV (reference sequence). The CDR3 is 13 amino acids. Germline trimming cut 7 bases from V and 1 base from J; bases unmatched to any gene: 4. The CDR3 here is CASIDRDSYEQYF. In nucleotides, the CDR3 is TGTGCCAGCATCGACAGGGATTCCTACGAGCAGTACTTC.

The gene calls are TRBV5-1 and TRBJ1-4; a weak D match, TRBD1 (6 bases). The V and J ends lost 0 bases and 8 bases respectively, with 8 bases between them. The germline gives CDR1 SGHRS, CDR2 YFSETQ. CDR3 size: 13 residues. CDR3 region: CASSLADREKLFF. CDR3 nucleotides: TGCGCCAGCAGCTTGGCAGACAGGGAAAAACTGTTTTTT.

This clone was seen a single time. The J gene is TRBJ2-5, the V gene TRBV7-3; D possibly corresponds to TRBD2 (6 bases). CDR3 length: 17 amino acids. CDR1 and CDR2 (germline): SGHTA, FQGTGA. The germline V and J ends were trimmed by 2 bases and 4 bases, with 20 bases remaining between them. This CDR3 reads CASSLVTGTRGGETQYF. CDR3 coding DNA: TGTGCCAGCAGCTTAGTCACCGGGACGCGGGGTGGAGAGACCCAGTACTTC.

V and J are TRBV18 and TRBJ1-1; D not resolved. V lost 3 bases, J lost 0 bases, and 8 bases lay in between. Germline CDR1 and CDR2: KGHSH and LQKENI. The CDR3 has 14 amino acids. Here the CDR3 reads CASSPLTLNTEAFF. The DNA for the CDR3 is TGTGCCAGCTCACCCCTTACATTGAACACTGAAGCTTTCTTT.

In this sample, this clone turned up once. The chain has TRBV7-2 and TRBJ2-1, with 11 nucleotides matching TRBD2. With 5 bases clipped from V and 6 bases from J, the junction kept 6 bases outside the gene matches. This CDR3 is built from 15 residues. CDR1 is SGHTA and CDR2 is FQGNSA in the germline V gene. CDR3 sequence: CASSRGLAGFNEQFF. CDR3 DNA: TGTGCCAGCAGCCGCGGACTAGCGGGCTTCAATGAGCAGTTCTTC.

This clone was counted between two and nine times. The chain recombines TRBV6-2 or TRBV6-3 with TRBJ1-2; D is undetermined. CDR1 MNHEY and CDR2 SVGEGT come from the germline V gene. Between the trimmed V and J ends, which lost 2 bases and 4 bases, there was a span of 14 bases. This CDR3 contains 15 residues. The CDR3 DNA reads TGTGCCAGCAGTTACGATTTACCAGAGGCCTATGGCTACACCTTC. Protein: CASSYDLPEAYGYTF.

This chain links TRBV27 with TRBJ1-2, with 9 bases that match TRBD1. CDR1 is MNHEY and CDR2 is SMNVEV in the germline V gene (reference sequence). After removal of 5 bases from V and 6 bases from J, the junction contained 7 bases not matched to a gene. The CDR3 extends over 14 amino acids. CDR3 nucleotides: TGTGCCAGCAGTCCCGGGACAGGGTTCCATGGCTACACCTTC. Its translation: CASSPGTGFHGYTF.

This sequence joins TRBV29-1 and TRBJ1-2, with 8 positions matching TRBD1. The trim removed 5 bases at V and 3 bases at J, leaving 14 bases unmatched. This CDR3 is built from 16 residues. Germline V gene data show CDR1 as SQVTM and CDR2 as ANQGSEA. The CDR3 nucleotides are TGCAGCGTTCCACATCGGACAGGGTTGGGTCACTATGGCTACACCTTC. It yields the protein CSVPHRTGLGHYGYTF.

The chain recombines TRBV12-3 or TRBV12-4 with TRBJ1-3; D is undetermined. The CDR3 totals 13 residues. V dropped 6 bases and J dropped 4 bases, with 10 bases sitting between them. The CDR3 DNA follows: TGTGCCAGCAGGCGACAACCCGGAAACACCATATATTTT. Encoded protein: CASRRQPGNTIYF.

The V and J genes are TRBV4-1 and TRBJ1-1; the D gene is possibly TRBD1 (6 bases). Trimming pared 0 bases from V and 0 bases from J, leaving 14 bases between. The CDR3 contains 17 residues. CDR1 and CDR2 (germline): MGHRA, YSYEKL. For the CDR3, the DNA is TGCGCCAGCAGCCAAGACCCCACAGGGATGGTGAACACTGAAGCTTTCTTT. It is translated as CASSQDPTGMVNTEAFF.